What follows describes a single TCR beta chain. Its specificity is unknown. From germline, CDR1 is KGHSH and CDR2 LQKENI. Trimming stripped 0 bases from V and 5 bases from J, with 16 bases between. This CDR3 is built from 17 residues. The sample is drawn from a study of OX40 agonist ivuxolimab in advanced cancers. Sequencing used immunoSEQ multiplex PCR; TCRdb keeps in-frame clones, though not all of them. The table records some 80,000 clones, around 92% of them present only once. Findings and limits, study-wide: Clonal expansion by week 6 occurred in CD4+ and CD8+ blood T cells (at 0.1 to 3.0 mg/kg).

The TCR was taken from an adult with an advanced solid tumor such as melanoma, head and neck, liver or kidney cancer. This chain links TRBV18 with TRBJ1-4; D remains ambiguous. Material: CD4+ or CD8+ T cells sorted from blood, obtained in a trial of the OX40 agonist ivuxolimab. The CDR3: CASSPPASGRANEKLFF. In DNA, the CDR3 is TGTGCCAGCTCACCACCGGCGTCTGGACGGGCGAATGAAAAACTGTTTTTT.